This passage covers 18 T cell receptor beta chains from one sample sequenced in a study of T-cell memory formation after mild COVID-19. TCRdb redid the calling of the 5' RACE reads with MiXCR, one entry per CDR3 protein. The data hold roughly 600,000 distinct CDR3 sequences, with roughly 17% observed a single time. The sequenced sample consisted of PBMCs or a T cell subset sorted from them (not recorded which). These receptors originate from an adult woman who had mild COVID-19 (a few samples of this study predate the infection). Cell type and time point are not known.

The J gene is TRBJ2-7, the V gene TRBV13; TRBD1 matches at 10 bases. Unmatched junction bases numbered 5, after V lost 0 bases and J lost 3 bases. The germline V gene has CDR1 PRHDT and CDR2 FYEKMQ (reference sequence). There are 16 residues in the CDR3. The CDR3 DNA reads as TGTGCCAGCAGCTTAGGCTACGGGACAGGGGTCTACGAGCAGTACTTC. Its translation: CASSLGYGTGVYEQYF.

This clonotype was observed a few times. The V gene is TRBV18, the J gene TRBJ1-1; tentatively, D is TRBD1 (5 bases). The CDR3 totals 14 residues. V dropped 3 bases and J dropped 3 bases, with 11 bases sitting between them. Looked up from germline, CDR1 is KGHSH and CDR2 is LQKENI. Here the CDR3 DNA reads TGTGCCAGCTCACCGGGACTGGGGGACACTGAAGCTTTCTTT. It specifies CASSPGLGDTEAFF.

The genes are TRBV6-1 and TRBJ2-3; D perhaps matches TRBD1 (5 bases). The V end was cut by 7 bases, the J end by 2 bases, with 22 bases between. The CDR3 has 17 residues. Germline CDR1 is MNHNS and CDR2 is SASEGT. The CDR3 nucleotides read TGTGCCAGCATCCCCAATAAGGGGCACTACTTCACAGATACGCAGTATTTT. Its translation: CASIPNKGHYFTDTQYF.

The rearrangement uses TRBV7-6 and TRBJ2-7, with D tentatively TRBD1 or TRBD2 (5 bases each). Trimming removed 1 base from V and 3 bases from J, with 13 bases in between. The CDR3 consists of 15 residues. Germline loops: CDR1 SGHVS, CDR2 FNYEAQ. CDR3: CASSLGGQGDYEQYF. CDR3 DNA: TGTGCCAGCAGCTTAGGGGGCCAGGGAGACTACGAGCAGTACTTC.

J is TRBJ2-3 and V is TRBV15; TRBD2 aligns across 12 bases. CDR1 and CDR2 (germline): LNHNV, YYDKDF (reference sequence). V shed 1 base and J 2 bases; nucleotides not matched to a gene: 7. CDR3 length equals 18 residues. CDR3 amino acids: CATSRGLRLAGVTDTQYF. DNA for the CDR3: TGTGCCACCAGCAGAGGTTTAAGACTAGCGGGAGTCACAGATACGCAGTATTTT.

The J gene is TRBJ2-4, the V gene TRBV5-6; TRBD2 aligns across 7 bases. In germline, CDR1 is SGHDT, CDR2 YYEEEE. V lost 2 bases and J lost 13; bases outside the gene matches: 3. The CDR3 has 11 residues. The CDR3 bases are TGTGCCAGCAGCTTCGGGGGGTCCCAGTACTTC. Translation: CASSFGGSQYF.

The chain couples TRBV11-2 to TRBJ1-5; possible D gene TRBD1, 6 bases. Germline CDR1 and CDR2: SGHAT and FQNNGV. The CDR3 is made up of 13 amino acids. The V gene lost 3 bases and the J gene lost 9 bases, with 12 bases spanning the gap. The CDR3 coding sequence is TGTGCCAGCAGCTTGGGGGCATGGGGGCCCCAGCATTTT. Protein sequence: CASSLGAWGPQHF.

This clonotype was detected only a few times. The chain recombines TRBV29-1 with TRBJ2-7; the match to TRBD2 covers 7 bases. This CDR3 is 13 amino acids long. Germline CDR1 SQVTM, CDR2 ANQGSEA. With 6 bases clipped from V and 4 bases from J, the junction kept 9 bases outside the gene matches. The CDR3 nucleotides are TGCAGCGTCCTTGGCGGCGGGAGATACGAGCAGTACTTC. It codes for CSVLGGGRYEQYF.

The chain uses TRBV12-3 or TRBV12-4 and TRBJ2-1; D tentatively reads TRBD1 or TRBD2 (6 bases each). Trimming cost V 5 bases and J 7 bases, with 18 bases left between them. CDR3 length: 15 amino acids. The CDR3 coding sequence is TGTGCCAGCAGTCCCGACAGGATGGGGGGTAATGAGCAGTTCTTC. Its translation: CASSPDRMGGNEQFF.

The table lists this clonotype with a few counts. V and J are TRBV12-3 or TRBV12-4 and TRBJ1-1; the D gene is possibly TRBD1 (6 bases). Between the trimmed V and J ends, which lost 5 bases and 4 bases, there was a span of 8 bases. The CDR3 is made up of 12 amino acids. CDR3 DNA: TGTGCCAGCAGTACAGGGTTCACTGAAGCTTTCTTT. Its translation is CASSTGFTEAFF.

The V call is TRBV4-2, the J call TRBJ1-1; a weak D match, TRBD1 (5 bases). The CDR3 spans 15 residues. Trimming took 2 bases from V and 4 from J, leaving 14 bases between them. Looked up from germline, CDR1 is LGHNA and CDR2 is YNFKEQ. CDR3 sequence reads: CASSQPVAGGTEAFF. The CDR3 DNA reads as TGTGCCAGCAGCCAACCCGTGGCGGGGGGCACTGAAGCTTTCTTT.

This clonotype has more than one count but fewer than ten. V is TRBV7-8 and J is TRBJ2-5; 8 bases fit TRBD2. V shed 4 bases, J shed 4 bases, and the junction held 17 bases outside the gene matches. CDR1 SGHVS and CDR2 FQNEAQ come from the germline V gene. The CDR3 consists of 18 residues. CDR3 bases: TGTGCCAGCAGCTCCACCACCCTATGGCGGGAGGACGGAGAGACCCAGTACTTC. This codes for CASSSTTLWREDGETQYF.

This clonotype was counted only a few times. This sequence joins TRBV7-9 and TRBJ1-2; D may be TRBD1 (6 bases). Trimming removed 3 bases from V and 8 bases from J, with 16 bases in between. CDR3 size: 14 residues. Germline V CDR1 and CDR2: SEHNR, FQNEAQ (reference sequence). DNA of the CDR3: TGTGCCAGCAGCTTGGGACAAACTCCACAGGGCTACACCTTC. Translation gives CASSLGQTPQGYTF. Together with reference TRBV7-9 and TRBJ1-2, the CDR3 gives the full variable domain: DTGVSQNPRHKITKRGQNVTFRCDPISEHNRLYWYRQTLGQGPEFLTYFQNEAQLEKSRLLSDRFSAERPKGSFSTLEIQRTEQGDSAMYLCASSLGQTPQGYTFGSGTRLTVV.

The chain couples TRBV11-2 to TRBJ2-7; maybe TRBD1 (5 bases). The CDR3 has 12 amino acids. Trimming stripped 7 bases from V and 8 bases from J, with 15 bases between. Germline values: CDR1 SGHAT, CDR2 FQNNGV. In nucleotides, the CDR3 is TGTGCCAGCACCTCATCGGCAGGGAAGCAGTACTTC. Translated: CASTSSAGKQYF.

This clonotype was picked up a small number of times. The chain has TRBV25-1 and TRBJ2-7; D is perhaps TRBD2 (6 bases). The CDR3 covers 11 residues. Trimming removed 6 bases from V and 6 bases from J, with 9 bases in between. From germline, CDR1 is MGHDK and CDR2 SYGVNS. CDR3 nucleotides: TGTGCCAGCAGAGGCGGGGCCGAGCAGTACTTC. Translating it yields CASRGGAEQYF.

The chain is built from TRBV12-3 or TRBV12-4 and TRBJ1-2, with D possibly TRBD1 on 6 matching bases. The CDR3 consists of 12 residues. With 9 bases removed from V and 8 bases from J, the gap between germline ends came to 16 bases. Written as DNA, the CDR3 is TGTGCCAGTCGGGGGGCCCTCTTAGGCTACACCTTC. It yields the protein CASRGALLGYTF.

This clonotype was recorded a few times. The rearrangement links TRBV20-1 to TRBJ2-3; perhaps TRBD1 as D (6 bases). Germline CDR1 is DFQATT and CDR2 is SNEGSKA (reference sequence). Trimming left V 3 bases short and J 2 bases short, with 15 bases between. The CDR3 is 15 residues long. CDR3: CSASDSGVFTDTQYF. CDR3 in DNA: TGCAGTGCTAGTGACTCAGGGGTTTTCACAGATACGCAGTATTTT.

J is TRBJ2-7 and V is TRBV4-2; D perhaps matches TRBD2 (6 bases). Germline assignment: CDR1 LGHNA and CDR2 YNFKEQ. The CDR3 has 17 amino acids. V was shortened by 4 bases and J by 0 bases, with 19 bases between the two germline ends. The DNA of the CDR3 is TGTGCCAGCAGCCGCAACGGGGGTGGGGTTCTCTCCTACGAGCAGTACTTC. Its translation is CASSRNGGGVLSYEQYF.